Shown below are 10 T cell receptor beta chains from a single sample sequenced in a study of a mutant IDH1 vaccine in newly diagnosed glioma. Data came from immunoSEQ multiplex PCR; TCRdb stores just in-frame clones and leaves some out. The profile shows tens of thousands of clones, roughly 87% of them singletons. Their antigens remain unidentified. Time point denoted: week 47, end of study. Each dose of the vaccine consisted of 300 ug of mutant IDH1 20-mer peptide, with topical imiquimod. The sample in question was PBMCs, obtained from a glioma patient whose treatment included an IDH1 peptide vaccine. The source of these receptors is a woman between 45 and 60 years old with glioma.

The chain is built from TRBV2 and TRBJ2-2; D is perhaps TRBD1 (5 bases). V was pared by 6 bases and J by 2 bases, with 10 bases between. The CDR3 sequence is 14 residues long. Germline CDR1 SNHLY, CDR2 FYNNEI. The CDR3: CASRRGPNTGELFF. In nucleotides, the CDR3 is TGTGCCAGCAGAAGGGGCCCCAACACCGGGGAGCTGTTTTTT.

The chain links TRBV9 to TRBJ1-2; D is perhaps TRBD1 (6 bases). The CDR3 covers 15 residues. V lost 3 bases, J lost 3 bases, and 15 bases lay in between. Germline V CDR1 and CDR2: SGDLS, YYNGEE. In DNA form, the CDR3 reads TGTGCCAGCAGCGCGGGGCGGGGGGCTGACTATGGCTACACCTTC. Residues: CASSAGRGADYGYTF. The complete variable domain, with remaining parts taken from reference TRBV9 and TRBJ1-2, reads DSGVTQTPKHLITATGQRVTLRCSPRSGDLSVYWYQQSLDQGLQFLIQYYNGEERAKGNILERFSAQQFPDLHSELNLSSLELGDSALYFCASSAGRGADYGYTFGSGTRLTVV.

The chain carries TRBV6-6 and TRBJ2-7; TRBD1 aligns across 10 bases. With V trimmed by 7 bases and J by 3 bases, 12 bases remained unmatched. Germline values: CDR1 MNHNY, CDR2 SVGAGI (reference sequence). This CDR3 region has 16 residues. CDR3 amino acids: CASISFSRTGGYEQYF. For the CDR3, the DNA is TGTGCCAGCATCTCCTTTAGTAGGACAGGGGGCTACGAGCAGTACTTC.

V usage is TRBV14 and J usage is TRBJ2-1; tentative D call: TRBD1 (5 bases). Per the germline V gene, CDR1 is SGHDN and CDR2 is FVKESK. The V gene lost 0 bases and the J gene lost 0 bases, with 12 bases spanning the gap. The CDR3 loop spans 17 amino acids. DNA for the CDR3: TGTGCCAGCAGCCAAGAATGGGGCCTCAGCTCCTACAATGAGCAGTTCTTC. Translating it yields CASSQEWGLSSYNEQFF.

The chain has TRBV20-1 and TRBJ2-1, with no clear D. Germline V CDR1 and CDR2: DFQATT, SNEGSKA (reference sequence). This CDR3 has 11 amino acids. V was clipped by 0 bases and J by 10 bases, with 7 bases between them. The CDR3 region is CSARDFSEQFF. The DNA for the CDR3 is TGCAGTGCTAGAGATTTTAGCGAGCAGTTCTTC.

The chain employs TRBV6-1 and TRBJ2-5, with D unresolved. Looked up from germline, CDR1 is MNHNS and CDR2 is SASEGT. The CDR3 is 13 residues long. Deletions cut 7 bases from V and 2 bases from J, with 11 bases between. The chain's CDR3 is CASTAWIQETQYF. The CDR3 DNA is TGTGCCAGCACTGCTTGGATTCAAGAGACCCAGTACTTC.

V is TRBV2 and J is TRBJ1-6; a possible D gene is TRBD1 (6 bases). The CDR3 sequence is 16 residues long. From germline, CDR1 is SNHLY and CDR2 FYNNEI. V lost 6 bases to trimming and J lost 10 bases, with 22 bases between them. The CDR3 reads CASRRPGPGHKSPLHF. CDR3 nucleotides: TGTGCCAGCAGGAGACCGGGACCGGGACACAAGTCACCCCTCCACTTT.

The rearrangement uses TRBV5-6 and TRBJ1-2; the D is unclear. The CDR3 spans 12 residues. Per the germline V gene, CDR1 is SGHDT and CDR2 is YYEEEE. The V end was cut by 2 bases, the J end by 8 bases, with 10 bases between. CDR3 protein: CASSFLGHGYTF. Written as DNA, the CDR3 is TGTGCCAGCAGCTTCTTGGGTCACGGCTACACCTTC.

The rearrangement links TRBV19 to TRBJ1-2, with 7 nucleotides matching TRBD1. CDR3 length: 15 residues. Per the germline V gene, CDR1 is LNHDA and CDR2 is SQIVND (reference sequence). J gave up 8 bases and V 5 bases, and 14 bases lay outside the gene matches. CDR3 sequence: CASSLGQRVAMGYTF. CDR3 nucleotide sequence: TGTGCCAGTAGTTTGGGACAGAGAGTCGCTATGGGCTACACCTTC. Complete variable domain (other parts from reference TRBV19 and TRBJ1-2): DGGITQSPKYLFRKEGQNVTLSCEQNLNHDAMYWYRQDPGQGLRLIYYSQIVNDFQKGDIAEGYSVSREKKESFPLTVTSAQKNPTAFYLCASSLGQRVAMGYTFGSGTRLTVV.

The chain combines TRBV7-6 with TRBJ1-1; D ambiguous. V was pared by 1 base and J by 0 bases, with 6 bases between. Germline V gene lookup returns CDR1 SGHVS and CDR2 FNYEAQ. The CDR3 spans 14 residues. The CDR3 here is CASSLVSMNTEAFF. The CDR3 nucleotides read TGTGCCAGCAGCTTAGTTAGTATGAACACTGAAGCTTTCTTT.